A single sample gave rise to the 10 T cell receptor beta chains below, sequenced in a study of blood T cells in healthy people across ages. Combining a sample-barcoded 5' primer with a J-beta primer mix, a second PCR ran for about 6 to 12 cycles. In TCRdb, the 5' RACE reads were re-called with MiXCR into one record per CDR3 protein. The table has 1.4 million to 1.5 million distinct CDR3 sequences, approximately 42% seen once. The sample comprised blood. All receptors come from a woman between 18 and 30 years old in good health.

The chain is built from TRBV12-5 and TRBJ2-1; 13 bases match TRBD2. The CDR3 is made up of 15 amino acids. Germline trimming cut 1 base from V and 7 bases from J; bases unmatched to any gene: 1. The germline gives CDR1 LGHNT, CDR2 FRNRAP. The CDR3 nucleotides are TGTGCTAGTGGTTTGGGACTAGCGGGGGGAAATGAGCAGTTCTTC. This gives the protein CASGLGLAGGNEQFF.

The chain carries TRBV5-1 and TRBJ1-3, with unresolved D. V dropped 4 bases and J dropped 2 bases, with 10 bases sitting between them. Germline V lookup: CDR1 SGHRS, CDR2 YFSETQ. This CDR3 has 14 amino acids. CDR3 residues: CASSKTLTGNTIYF. For the CDR3, the DNA is TGCGCCAGCAGCAAGACATTGACTGGAAACACCATATATTTT.

The chain employs TRBV2 and TRBJ2-3, with 9 bases aligning to TRBD1. The junction had 8 bases not matched to a gene; V was cut back by 2 bases and J by 5 bases. Germline assignment: CDR1 SNHLY and CDR2 FYNNEI. The CDR3 runs to 16 residues. The CDR3 coding sequence is TGTGCCAGCAGTGAATATGGGACAGGGTTTGGAGATACGCAGTATTTT. Amino acid sequence: CASSEYGTGFGDTQYF.

The chain links TRBV27 to TRBJ2-1, with no clear D. The germline V gene has CDR1 MNHEY and CDR2 SMNVEV (reference sequence). This CDR3 comprises 14 residues. CDR3: CAEPGISCYNEQFF. The CDR3 coding sequence is TGTGCTGAACCTGGTATCTCATGCTACAATGAGCAGTTCTTC.

There are a few counts of this clonotype. The genes are TRBV11-2 and TRBJ2-7; 13 bases map to TRBD2. CDR3 length equals 15 residues. V shed 5 bases and J 4 bases; nucleotides not matched to a gene: 5. Germline CDR1 and CDR2: SGHAT and FQNNGV. CDR3 bases: TGTGCCAGCAGCATCAGACTAGCGGGAGGATACGAGCAGTACTTC. Its protein product is CASSIRLAGGYEQYF.

The rearrangement uses TRBV20-1 and TRBJ2-1; 7 bases agree with TRBD2. Trimming at V came to 3 bases and at J to 4 bases, leaving 9 bases not matched to a gene. Germline loops: CDR1 DFQATT, CDR2 SNEGSKA (reference sequence). CDR3 length equals 15 residues. CDR3 sequence: CSARGGRGDYNEQFF. The CDR3 DNA reads as TGCAGTGCTAGGGGCGGGAGAGGCGATTACAATGAGCAGTTCTTC.

This chain links TRBV19 with TRBJ2-4, with a weak D call TRBD2 (6 bases). The J call may be wrong; the DNA end is better matched by TRBJ2-7. This CDR3 region has 14 residues. Germline CDR1 reads LNHDA; CDR2 reads SQIVND (reference sequence). This chain's CDR3 is CASSSALGGYEQYF. In DNA form, the CDR3 reads TGTGCCAGTAGTAGCGCCTTGGGGGGCTACGAGCAGTACTTC.

The rearrangement uses TRBV20-1 and TRBJ2-1; 9 bases are a match to TRBD2. The closer fit of TRBJ2-7 to the DNA end suggests the J call may be wrong. Looked up from germline, CDR1 is DFQATT and CDR2 is SNEGSKA (reference sequence). The CDR3 extends over 17 amino acids. CDR3 residues: CSARDWRGGPSYNEQYF. The CDR3 nucleotides are TGCAGTGCTAGAGACTGGCGGGGGGGCCCCTCCTACAATGAGCAGTACTTC.

The rearrangement joins TRBV12-3 or TRBV12-4 to TRBJ2-5, with D hard to call. The J call is doubtful: the DNA matches TRBJ2-7 better. The CDR3 covers 14 residues. The CDR3 region is CASSSEDGTYEQYF. CDR3 DNA: TGTGCCAGCAGTTCCGAAGACGGCACCTACGAGCAGTACTTC.

The chain has TRBV27 and TRBJ1-1, with D possibly being TRBD1 (5 bases). Germline values: CDR1 MNHEY, CDR2 SMNVEV (reference sequence). CDR3 length equals 14 residues. The V and J ends lost 3 bases and 5 bases respectively, with 13 bases between them. CDR3 amino acids: CASSLGQVPTEAFF. CDR3 nucleotide sequence: TGTGCCAGCAGTTTGGGGCAGGTGCCAACTGAAGCTTTCTTT.